This TCR beta chain was documented in a study of prognosis after radiotherapy for stage I lung cancer (dated by TCRdb to the early 2020s). As for the study more broadly: Between early 2018 and January 2019, around 19 patients with stage I NSCLC were enrolled in Nanjing, China. Newly diagnosed primary stage I lung tumors occurred in some 15 patients, and oligometastatic NSCLC after surgical resection of the primary tumor occurred in about 5. All patients were regarded as medically inoperable, because of comorbidities in about twelve patients and refusal of surgery in several patients. The cohort was made up of roughly 13 men and roughly 6 women, with a median age of nearly 75 years and an age range of about 53 to 95 years. Roughly 12 patients had adenocarcinoma and seven had squamous cell carcinoma as the tumor histology. SBRT was delivered in 3 to 5 fractions with a biologically effective dose of at least 100 Gy, and image-guided IMRT or VMAT was used for delivery. No patient received concurrent therapy alongside SBRT. Four of the 19 patients developed distant metastases after SBRT, at a median of approximately 7 months; the other 15 showed no significant progression. Peripheral blood TCR beta repertoires were profiled in stage I NSCLC patients before and after stereotactic body radiotherapy, and the study then linked these repertoires to distant failure. A total of roughly 38 blood samples from some 20 patients were sequenced, with one sample obtained before and one obtained after SBRT for each patient.

What the authors observed across the whole study: Whether the expanded TCR clones were tumor-specific was not determined. Post-SBRT Shannon entropy and its change from baseline were lower in patients who developed distant metastases; baseline Shannon entropy was not associated with metastases. TRBV and TRBJ usage frequencies reportedly differed by metastasis status, in two V genes at baseline and in some 10 V and two J genes after SBRT. Limitations of the study included a small cohort and short follow-up, and the study findings need independent validation. After SBRT, the count of unique TCR clones dropped from a median of approximately 10,000 beforehand to roughly 7,100 afterward (Wilcoxon paired P=0.011). All reported P values were unadjusted for multiple comparisons.

Two rounds of multiplex PCR on genomic DNA were used to amplify the TCR beta CDR3 region. In the first round of PCR, primers specific to each TRBV and TRBJ gene were used, and the primer sequences are filed in Chinese patent CN105087789A. The second PCR round used universal primers. The Roche High Pure PCR Template Preparation Kit was used to extract genomic DNA from frozen PBMCs. Paired-end sequencing with 151 bp reads was performed on the libraries using an Illumina HiSeq 3000. As for how the authors treated the data: CutAdapt was used to discard raw reads that did not contain the multiplex PCR primer sequences. High-quality paired reads were merged into contigs with PEAR. By alignment to reference sequences, MiXCR assigned TRB V, D and J gene segments to each contig. CDR3 sequences were clustered by base quality and sequence similarity to remove sequencing errors. Shannon entropy normalized by the natural log of productive TCR sequence number was used as the measure of diversity. Clonality was defined as one minus Shannon entropy divided by the natural log of the number of unique clonotypes. The Youden index of ROC curves was used to select progression-free survival cut-offs for repertoire metrics, and analyses were performed in R 3.5.3. Using fastp at Q25 and MiXCR, TCRdb reprocessed the public reads and kept productive beta chains. Rows are combined by CDR3 protein, so each entry shows the most common genes and DNA. The V and J calls reflect TCRdb's pipeline rather than the authors' work. Within this sample are around 30,000 distinct CDR3 sequences, with under 40% of them counted one time only. Approximately 15% of the sample belongs to the ten largest clones.

CDR3 length: 14 amino acids, cysteine to phenylalanine. Here the CDR3 DNA is all that survives: 42 bases in frame from base 1. Looking up the germline V gene yields CDR1 SNHLY and CDR2 FYNNEI. At the junction V is shortened by 5 bases and J by 2 bases, with 9 bases in between. Taking its sample share into account, this clonotype is medium-sized (0.01 to 0.1%). Its binding antigen is unknown. Per-nucleotide qualities are absent, and no much larger clonotype sits a single base away. No patient had a history of other malignancies or prior chemotherapy or radiotherapy, and all had node-negative disease on CT and PET/CT. At each of two time points, roughly 6.5 milliliters of peripheral venous blood were collected in EDTA tubes. Ficoll-Paque Plus density-gradient centrifugation was used to isolate PBMCs. Samples were stored at -80°C immediately after collection until analysis.

This clonotype originated in a donor over 45 with non-small cell lung cancer. Sequenced here: PBMCs, sampled before or after stereotactic body radiation therapy (not recorded which). The chain joins TRBV2 to TRBJ2-2, with the D segment identity uncertain. Here the CDR3 is given as CASSWAANTGELFF. The nucleotide sequence is TGTGCCAGCAGTTGGGCAGCTAACACCGGGGAGCTGTTTTTT.